This is a list of T cell receptor beta chains from one sample in a study of T-cell memory formation after mild COVID-19. One entry per CDR3 protein, called by TCRdb with MiXCR from the 5' RACE reads. This sample has 280,000 or so distinct CDR3 sequences, with 7.5% to 9.5% found just once. Sequences were obtained from PBMCs or a T cell subset sorted from them (not recorded which). These receptors all come from a young man who had mild COVID-19 (a few samples of this study predate the infection). Cell type and time point are not known. Both conserved end residues are part of each CDR3. A D gene is named only where the DNA matches it firmly. Clone size, where shown, is once, few, many, or a class for clones that have expanded.

DNA	CDR3	D	size	length	J	V
TGCGCCAGCAGCCAAGTTAGCGGGGATGTGAATGAGCAGTTCTTC	CASSQVSGDVNEQFF	TRBD2	few	15	TRBJ2-1	TRBV4-1
TGTGCCAGCAGCCCTCGACGGACAGCCGACGAGCAGTACTTC	CASSPRRTADEQYF	-	few	14	TRBJ2-7	TRBV7-8
TGCGCCAGCAGCTTGGAAGGGGCAGGGAGGTCCCTGTTTTTT	CASSLEGAGRSLFF	-	-	14	TRBJ2-2	TRBV5-1
TGTGCCAGCAGCGTGGACAGGGATGAAAAACTGTTTTTT	CASSVDRDEKLFF	TRBD1	few	13	TRBJ1-4	TRBV6-6
TGCGCCAGCAGCTTGGAAGGGACAGGGGGTTCACCCCTCCACTTT	CASSLEGTGGSPLHF	TRBD1	many	15	TRBJ1-6	TRBV5-1
TGCAGTGCTCGGCTAGCGGGGGGGATGACCTACAATGAGCAGTTCTTC	CSARLAGGMTYNEQFF	TRBD2	once	16	TRBJ2-1	TRBV20-1
TGTGCCAGCAAGGCGGGATCCTACAATGAGCAGTTCTTC	CASKAGSYNEQFF	-	few	13	TRBJ2-1	TRBV2
TGTGCCAGCAGTCTTACGTCGATTTATGGCTACACCTTC	CASSLTSIYGYTF	-	-	13	TRBJ1-2	TRBV6-2/TRBV6-3
TGCGCCAGCAGCCAACTAGCGGGGACCGTAGGCTCCTACAATGAGCAGTTCTTC	CASSQLAGTVGSYNEQFF	TRBD2	few	18	TRBJ2-1	TRBV4-3
TGTGCCAGCAGCCTTAGGACAGGGGGTAGTACCGGGGAGCTGTTTTTT	CASSLRTGGSTGELFF	TRBD1	-	16	TRBJ2-2	TRBV9
TGCAGTGCTAAACCGCTAGCGGGGTGGGAGACCCAGTACTTC	CSAKPLAGWETQYF	TRBD2	-	14	TRBJ2-5	TRBV20-1
TGTGCCATCAGTGGGACTAGCAACTCAGATACGCAGTATTTT	CAISGTSNSDTQYF	TRBD2	-	14	TRBJ2-3	TRBV10-3
TGTGCCAGCAGCCAGGGCCCGGGACAAGGAGATTCACCCCTCCACTTT	CASSQGPGQGDSPLHF	-	few	16	TRBJ1-6	TRBV4-2
TGTGCCAGCAGCTCCGGAAACGCGGGCGAGACGCAGTATTTT	CASSSGNAGETQYF	-	many	14	TRBJ2-3	TRBV7-2
TGTGCCAGCAGGGGGTACTCCGGACCTCATGACTACACCTTC	CASRGYSGPHDYTF	-	-	14	TRBJ1-2	TRBV7-6
TGCAGTGCCCATTCCGGGGGCCTCTCCTACGAGCAGTACTTC	CSAHSGGLSYEQYF	-	many	14	TRBJ2-7	TRBV20-1
TGCGCCAGCAGCTTGGGGGCTAGCGGAAAAGAGACCCAGTACTTC	CASSLGASGKETQYF	TRBD2	-	15	TRBJ2-5	TRBV5-1
TGTGCCACCAGCGCTGAGCCCCCCGGACCCGTGTGGGACATATATTTT	CATSAEPPGPVWDIYF	-	-	16	TRBJ1-3	TRBV15
TGCAGTGCTAGTTCAGCGGGGCCCTACAATGAGCAGTTCTTC	CSASSAGPYNEQFF	TRBD2	-	14	TRBJ2-1	TRBV20-1
TGTGCCAGCCGAAAAGGGACCGACCGATCCCTCCACTTT	CASRKGTDRSLHF	-	-	13	TRBJ1-6	TRBV27
TGTGCCAGCAGCTTAGCCCAGGGGGGCATTCAGTACTTC	CASSLAQGGIQYF	-	-	13	TRBJ2-4	TRBV7-2
TGTGCCAGCAGCCCTAGCGGGGGGGCGGGTGAGCAGTTCTTC	CASSPSGGAGEQFF	TRBD2	many	14	TRBJ2-1	TRBV7-9
TGTGCCAGCAGCGGTAGTTTCAATGAGCAGTTCTTC	CASSGSFNEQFF	-	-	12	TRBJ2-1	TRBV7-2
TGCGCCAGCAGCTTGACACAGGGCCTCACCGGGGAGCTGTTTTTT	CASSLTQGLTGELFF	-	-	15	TRBJ2-2	TRBV5-1
TGCAGTGCTAGTAACCCGACGGCAGATACGCAGTATTTT	CSASNPTADTQYF	-	-	13	TRBJ2-3	TRBV20-1
TGCAGCGTTGACGACCGAACGGTTCGGTATGGCTACACCTTC	CSVDDRTVRYGYTF	-	-	14	TRBJ1-2	TRBV29-1
TGTGCCAGCAGCGATCAAATTGGGGCAGGATACGAGCAGTACTTC	CASSDQIGAGYEQYF	-	-	15	TRBJ2-7	TRBV5-5
TGTGCCAGCAGCTTCCGGCGAGAGGGGACTGAAGCTTTCTTT	CASSFRREGTEAFF	-	few	14	TRBJ1-1	TRBV5-8
TGCAGTGCTAGAGATCAGGGGACAGGGGGTCATCAGCCCCAGCATTTT	CSARDQGTGGHQPQHF	TRBD1	-	16	TRBJ1-5	TRBV20-1
TGTGCCAGCAGCAAACCCCAGGGGTACGAGCAGTACTTC	CASSKPQGYEQYF	-	few	13	TRBJ2-7	TRBV3-1
TGCGCCAGCAGCTCCCTAGCGGGGGGGCCATCGGATACGCAGTATTTT	CASSSLAGGPSDTQYF	TRBD2	-	16	TRBJ2-3	TRBV5-1
TGTGCCAGCAGTTACTCGGAAGGGATGAACACTGAAGCTTCCTTT	CASSYSEGMNTEASF	-	-	15	TRBJ1-1	TRBV6-5
TGTGCCAGCAGCCGGGACGGCTTCTACGAGCAGTACTTC	CASSRDGFYEQYF	-	many	13	TRBJ2-7	TRBV3-1
TGTGCCAGCAGAGCTAGCGGGGGGGCAACGGGAAATGAGCAGTTCTTC	CASRASGGATGNEQFF	TRBD2	many	16	TRBJ2-1	TRBV6-2/TRBV6-3
TGTGCCAGCAGCCGTCCCACTAGCGGGGTCCAAGAGACCCAGTACTTC	CASSRPTSGVQETQYF	TRBD2	many	16	TRBJ2-5	TRBV7-9
TGTGCCAGCAGTTACGGGGCAGCCTACGAGCAGTACTTC	CASSYGAAYEQYF	-	few	13	TRBJ2-7	TRBV6-2/TRBV6-3
TGTGCCAGCAGCCACGAGGGCAGCTATGGCTACACCTTC	CASSHEGSYGYTF	-	-	13	TRBJ1-2	TRBV4-2